Each of the 24 T cell receptor beta chains below was sequenced from the same sample in a study of T cells in localized non-small cell lung cancer. Sequencing was performed with immunoSEQ multiplex PCR; in TCRdb, only in-frame clones are kept and a portion is missing. Seen here are about 40,000 clones, about 87% observed once, and the top ten hold 3% to 4.5%. Specimen: peripheral blood, collected before any cancer treatment. The receptors were gathered from a man aged 18 to 50 with stage I lung adenocarcinoma.

This chain connects TRBV11-3 to TRBJ1-1, with D unresolved. V lost 1 base and J 1 base, leaving 4 bases between the germline ends. The germline gives CDR1 SGHNT, CDR2 YENEEA. The CDR3 is 13 amino acids. DNA for the CDR3: TGTGCCAGCAGCTTAGGACGGAACACTGAAGCTTTCTTT. This sequence encodes CASSLGRNTEAFF.

The genes are TRBV19 and TRBJ2-7, with TRBD2 as a possible D gene (7 bases). With 3 bases removed from V and 6 bases from J, the gap between germline ends came to 15 bases. Germline V gene sequence: CDR1 LNHDA, CDR2 SQIVND (reference sequence). The CDR3 runs to 14 residues. CDR3 region: CASSMWQGGGEQYF. As DNA, the CDR3 is TGTGCCAGTAGTATGTGGCAGGGAGGGGGCGAGCAGTACTTC.

The gene calls are TRBV18 and TRBJ1-1; D unclear. This CDR3 comprises 12 residues. Trimming removed 5 bases from V and 5 bases from J, with 9 bases in between. Germline CDR1 and CDR2: KGHSH and LQKENI. The CDR3 region is CASSTVGTEAFF. The DNA of the CDR3 is TGTGCCAGCTCAACTGTCGGGACTGAAGCTTTCTTT.

The gene calls are TRBV4-1 and TRBJ1-5; TRBD1 agrees at 9 bases. The CDR3 runs to 17 residues. CDR1 and CDR2 (germline): MGHRA, YSYEKL. V lost 0 bases to trimming and J lost 0 bases; unmatched junction nucleotides: 3. CDR3 loop: CASSQDGQGYSNQPQHF. DNA of the CDR3: TGCGCCAGCAGCCAAGATGGACAGGGGTATAGCAATCAGCCCCAGCATTTT.

The rearrangement joins TRBV12-5 to TRBJ2-2; D is unresolved. CDR1 is LGHNT and CDR2 is FRNRAP in the germline V gene. The CDR3 contains 14 residues. Trimming removed 7 bases from V and 0 bases from J, with 9 bases in between. CDR3 DNA: TGTGCTAGTGTGGTTGGCGCGAACACCGGGGAGCTGTTTTTT. Translating it yields CASVVGANTGELFF. The full variable domain, its missing parts supplied by reference TRBV12-5 and TRBJ2-2, is DARVTQTPRHKVTEMGQEVTMRCQPILGHNTVFWYRQTMMQGLELLAYFRNRAPLDDSGMPKDRFSAEMPDATLATLKIQPSEPRDSAVYFCASVVGANTGELFFGEGSRLTVL.

This clone was picked up a small number of times. This chain joins TRBV6-4 and TRBJ2-2; D gene ambiguous. The CDR3 runs 14 residues. With 5 bases removed from V and 7 bases from J, the gap between germline ends came to 14 bases. Germline loops: CDR1 MRHNA, CDR2 SNTAGT. CDR3 protein: CASSNAAGNGELFF. Written as DNA, the CDR3 is TGTGCCAGCAGTAATGCGGCAGGAAACGGGGAGCTGTTTTTT.

The chain recombines TRBV10-3 with TRBJ1-3, with a weak D call TRBD1 (5 bases). The CDR3 spans 15 residues. Trimming cost V 5 bases and J 0 bases, with 11 bases left between them. Germline CDR1 ENHRY, CDR2 SYGVKD. The CDR3 sequence: CAISPSGYSGNTIYF. The CDR3 nucleotides read TGTGCCATCAGTCCTTCAGGGTACTCTGGAAACACCATATATTTT.

J is TRBJ2-1 and V is TRBV7-9; TRBD2 matches at 8 bases. The CDR3 spans 16 residues. The V gene's germline CDR1 is SEHNR and CDR2 FQNEAQ (reference sequence). With 5 bases clipped from V and 4 bases from J, the junction kept 10 bases outside the gene matches. The CDR3 here is CASSVLRGGTYNEQFF. The CDR3 coding sequence is TGTGCCAGCAGCGTCCTTCGGGGGGGAACTTACAATGAGCAGTTCTTC.

This clone has only one observation. The chain combines TRBV5-1 with TRBJ2-2, with 7 bases that match TRBD1. The V gene's germline CDR1 is SGHRS and CDR2 YFSETQ. The CDR3 runs to 17 residues. V shed 2 bases, J shed 2 bases, and the junction held 9 bases outside the gene matches. Here the CDR3 DNA reads TGCGCCAGCAGCTTTGGGACAGCCCTAAGAAACACCGGGGAGCTGTTTTTT. The encoded protein is CASSFGTALRNTGELFF.

The chain combines TRBV4-2 with TRBJ2-1; D gene uncertain. The germline V gene has CDR1 LGHNA and CDR2 YNFKEQ. The CDR3 is 17 amino acids. Trimming shortened V by 0 bases and J by 4 bases, and 16 bases separated the two germline ends. DNA for the CDR3: TGTGCCAGCAGCCAAGAGTTGGCTACCCAAGGGTACAATGAGCAGTTCTTC. This translates into CASSQELATQGYNEQFF.

This sequence joins TRBV7-2 and TRBJ2-1; 7 bases agree with TRBD1. CDR3 length: 14 amino acids. V lost 4 bases, J lost 7 bases, and 7 bases stayed unmatched. Germline lookup yields CDR1 SGHTA and CDR2 FQGNSA. The chain's CDR3 is CASSSSGTANEQFF. DNA for the CDR3: TGTGCCAGCAGCTCCTCCGGGACAGCTAATGAGCAGTTCTTC.

This clone was counted once. The gene calls are TRBV19 and TRBJ2-1; TRBD1 agrees at 9 bases. With V trimmed by 6 bases and J by 5 bases, 8 bases remained unmatched. This CDR3 is 15 amino acids long. The V gene's germline CDR1 is LNHDA and CDR2 SQIVND (reference sequence). CDR3 protein: CASRLRQGVDNEQFF. CDR3 DNA: TGTGCCAGTAGACTAAGACAGGGGGTAGACAATGAGCAGTTCTTC.

This chain joins TRBV5-6 and TRBJ1-4, with D possibly matching TRBD1 (6 bases). Trimming left V 7 bases short and J 7 bases short, with 11 bases between. Germline lookup yields CDR1 SGHDT and CDR2 YYEEEE. This CDR3 spans 12 amino acids. CDR3 in amino acids: CASRGGGEKLFF. For the CDR3, the DNA is TGTGCCAGCCGAGGAGGGGGTGAAAAACTGTTTTTT.

The J gene is TRBJ1-2, the V gene TRBV7-9; D may be TRBD1 (5 bases). Deletions cut 5 bases from V and 4 bases from J, with 14 bases between. CDR3 length: 14 amino acids. Germline V lookup: CDR1 SEHNR, CDR2 FQNEAQ (reference sequence). CDR3 DNA: TGTGCCAGCAGCCCCTCGTCCGACAGCTATGGCTACACCTTC. This encodes CASSPSSDSYGYTF.

The V and J genes are TRBV5-4 and TRBJ2-3, with 9 bases lining up with TRBD1. Germline CDR1 SGHNT, CDR2 YYREEE (reference sequence). V lost 2 bases to trimming and J lost 6 bases; unmatched junction nucleotides: 7. This CDR3 is 15 amino acids long. The CDR3 sequence: CASSLEHRGLDTQYF. The CDR3 DNA sequence: TGTGCCAGCAGCTTAGAGCACAGGGGGCTGGATACGCAGTATTTT.

The J gene is TRBJ1-6, the V gene TRBV9; weak D call: TRBD1 (5 bases). The germline V gene has CDR1 SGDLS and CDR2 YYNGEE. The CDR3 has 15 residues. V was trimmed by 1 base and J by 6 bases, leaving 11 bases between them. CDR3 sequence: CASSVLPGTNSPLHF. The CDR3 DNA is TGTGCCAGCAGCGTACTACCGGGGACTAATTCACCCCTCCACTTT. Supplemented by reference TRBV9 and TRBJ1-6, the full variable domain reads DSGVTQTPKHLITATGQRVTLRCSPRSGDLSVYWYQQSLDQGLQFLIQYYNGEERAKGNILERFSAQQFPDLHSELNLSSLELGDSALYFCASSVLPGTNSPLHFGNGTRLTVT.

This CDR3 is CASSGPPTNSGNTIYF. DNA for the CDR3: TGCGCCAGCAGTGGCCCCCCGACAAACTCTGGAAACACCATATATTTT. The V and J genes are TRBV10-1 and TRBJ1-3, with D unclear. Trimming took 4 bases from V and 0 from J, leaving 13 bases between them. The CDR3 runs 16 residues. Germline values: CDR1 WNHNN, CDR2 SYGVQD (reference sequence).

The V and J genes are TRBV2 and TRBJ1-4, with D possibly TRBD1 on 6 matching bases. There are 13 residues in the CDR3. Deletions cut 7 bases from V and 7 bases from J, with 13 bases between. Germline assignment: CDR1 SNHLY and CDR2 FYNNEI. The CDR3 sequence: CASIAGVLEKLFF. The CDR3 DNA is TGTGCCAGCATAGCAGGGGTACTTGAAAAACTGTTTTTT.

V and J are TRBV7-8 and TRBJ2-5; D uncertain. Trimming stripped 2 bases from V and 7 bases from J, with 14 bases between. This CDR3 region has 14 residues. Looked up from germline, CDR1 is SGHVS and CDR2 is FQNEAQ. The CDR3 protein is CASSLTGQQRTQYF. DNA for the CDR3: TGTGCCAGCAGCTTAACCGGGCAACAGAGGACCCAGTACTTC.

This clone was found once. The CDR3: CASSLARESEAFF. The CDR3 DNA sequence: TGTGCCAGCAGCTTAGCGCGGGAATCTGAAGCTTTCTTT. V gene TRBV7-2 combines with J gene TRBJ1-1, with D hard to call. Germline V gene sequence: CDR1 SGHTA, CDR2 FQGNSA. The V gene lost 0 bases and the J gene lost 6 bases, with 8 bases spanning the gap. CDR3 length: 13 residues.

This chain connects TRBV11-2 to TRBJ1-4; D might be TRBD1 (5 bases). Germline assignment: CDR1 SGHAT and CDR2 FQNNGV. The CDR3 consists of 13 residues. Trimming took off 7 bases at V and 7 bases at J, with 13 bases between the two ends. This CDR3 reads CASKGPPPEKLFF. The CDR3 DNA reads as TGTGCCAGCAAGGGACCCCCTCCTGAAAAACTGTTTTTT.

The J gene is TRBJ1-1, the V gene TRBV7-8; D is possibly TRBD1 (6 bases). This CDR3 spans 15 amino acids. Trimming pared 1 base from V and 7 bases from J, leaving 16 bases between. The V gene's germline CDR1 is SGHVS and CDR2 FQNEAQ. The CDR3 DNA reads as TGTGCCAGCAGCTTAGGATTGGGCAGGGGAGGTGAAGCTTTCTTT. This sequence encodes CASSLGLGRGGEAFF. The whole variable domain, remainder taken from reference TRBV7-8 and TRBJ1-1, is GAGVSQSPRYKVAKRGQDVALRCDPISGHVSLFWYQQALGQGPEFLTYFQNEAQLDKSGLPSDRFFAERPEGSVSTLKIQRTQQEDSAVYLCASSLGLGRGGEAFFGQGTRLTVV.

This clone was counted between two and nine times. CDR3 coding DNA: TGTGCCAGCAGCTGGGTGCTAGGCTACACCTTC. Protein: CASSWVLGYTF. The V gene is TRBV5-6, the J gene TRBJ1-2, with no clear D. The CDR3 is 11 residues long. Trimming shortened V by 3 bases and J by 8 bases, and 8 bases separated the two germline ends. Per germline, CDR1 SGHDT and CDR2 YYEEEE.

The count of this clone is one. The chain joins TRBV7-3 to TRBJ2-2; TRBD1 aligns across 11 bases. Germline loops: CDR1 SGHTA, CDR2 FQGTGA. V lost 6 bases and J lost 0; bases outside the gene matches: 6. The CDR3 is 17 residues long. The CDR3 here is CASSPGQGGSNTGELFF. The CDR3, as DNA: TGTGCCAGCAGTCCGGGACAGGGGGGATCGAACACCGGGGAGCTGTTTTTT.